The entry below gives a single TCR beta chain sequence along with its context. The CDR3 consists of 15 residues. V lost 3 bases and J lost 0, with 8 bases in between. CDR1 and CDR2 from the germline V gene are KGHDR and SFDVKD. The entry originates in a study of blood T cell repertoires in COVID-19. Across the study: The samples span acute and convalescent COVID-19 from the United States, Italy and Spain.

Per the study methods: Using reference gene primer amplification, nucleated cell counts were estimated. Sequenced by immunoSEQ multiplex PCR; TCRdb stores in-frame clones only, minus some. That table gives V, J and clone size, and the DNA gave D and trimming. The profile covers some 130,000 clones, with approximately 78% appearing a single time and roughly 9.7% taken by the ten largest. The sample was peripheral blood. This sequence originates from a man aged 55 to 70 who had recovered from COVID-19. The genes are TRBV24-1 and TRBJ2-1, with D possibly matching TRBD2 (6 bases). The CDR3 sequence is CATSDRGSSYNEQFF. CDR3 bases: TGTGCCACCAGTGATCGGGGGAGCTCCTACAATGAGCAGTTCTTC.